The present TCR beta chain was sequenced within a study of cytomegalovirus exposure and HLA in healthy donors. The PCR made use of 60 Vbeta and 13 Jbeta primers. Sequenced by immunoSEQ multiplex PCR; TCRdb stores in-frame clones only, minus some. The sample holds 160,000 or so clones, over 70% seen once. Healthy bone marrow donors formed the donor group. Overall study findings and caveats: Overall, some 160 TCR beta chains were annotated as cytomegalovirus-associated.

In the case of this clone: The antigen is not known.

Sequenced input: PBMCs. The TCR was taken from a man aged 45-60 years in good health and CMV-seropositive.

The CDR3 spells CASSFQGHRELFF. In DNA form, the CDR3 reads TGTGCCAGCAGTTTCCAGGGACATCGGGAGCTGTTTTTT. This chain links TRBV11-2 with TRBJ2-2; D might be TRBD1 (6 bases). CDR3 length equals 13 residues. Trimming shortened V by 6 bases and J by 9 bases, and 14 bases separated the two germline ends. Germline CDR1 reads SGHAT; CDR2 reads FQNNGV.